The rows below give T cell receptor beta chains drawn from one sample of a study of cytomegalovirus exposure and HLA in healthy donors. Produced via immunoSEQ multiplex PCR; TCRdb's table is partial and in-frame only. Among roughly 120,000 clones listed, roughly 80% were seen once. Material for sequencing was PBMCs. These receptors were taken from a man aged 30-40 years in good health and CMV-seropositive. Both conserved end residues are part of each CDR3. A D gene is named only where the DNA matches it firmly. A row's size may be missing; if present it is once, few, many or a size class.

>TRBJ1-1|TRBV30|TRBD1|-
CAWNFGAGGFTEAFF
TGTGCCTGGAACTTTGGGGCAGGGGGCTTCACTGAAGCTTTCTTT
>TRBJ2-7|TRBV4-1|TRBD1|-
CASSPFPGQGSEQYF
TGCGCCAGCAGCCCTTTCCCGGGACAGGGGTCCGAGCAGTACTTC
>TRBJ1-5|TRBV5-1|-|-
CASSLGPLIGNQPQHF
TGCGCCAGCAGCTTGGGTCCCCTCATAGGCAATCAGCCCCAGCATTTT
>TRBJ2-3|TRBV4-2|TRBD2|-
CASSLGLAGGLITDTQYF
TGTGCCAGCAGCCTCGGACTAGCGGGGGGCCTAATCACAGATACGCAGTATTTT
>TRBJ2-2|TRBV11-3|-|-
CASSPGEVRELFF
TGTGCCAGCAGCCCCGGGGAAGTTAGGGAGCTGTTTTTT
>TRBJ1-2|TRBV10-1|-|-
CASSGDTFYGYTF
TGCGCCAGCAGTGGGGACACTTTCTATGGCTACACCTTC
>TRBJ2-5|TRBV19|TRBD1|-
CASRQGSETQYF
TGTGCCAGCCGACAGGGGTCGGAGACCCAGTACTTC
>TRBJ2-5|TRBV29-1|-|-
CSVAGTYSETQYF
TGCAGCGTTGCCGGGACATACTCAGAGACCCAGTACTTC
>TRBJ2-1|TRBV6-1|-|-
CASNEQVGSYNEQFF
TGTGCCAGCAATGAACAGGTCGGCTCCTACAATGAGCAGTTCTTC
>TRBJ1-6|TRBV6-5|-|-
CASTLDSPWNSPLHF
TGTGCCAGCACCTTGGACAGCCCTTGGAATTCACCCCTCCACTTT
>TRBJ1-5|TRBV4-1|TRBD1|once
CASSQDLGQGQPQHF
TGCGCCAGCAGCCAAGATTTAGGACAGGGACAGCCCCAGCATTTT
>TRBJ2-3|TRBV13|-|-
CASSAHWYPPPTDTQYF
TGTGCCAGCAGCGCCCACTGGTACCCCCCCCCAACAGATACGCAGTATTTT
>TRBJ2-2|TRBV27|TRBD2|-
CASSFGTSGTGELFF
TGTGCCAGCAGTTTCGGGACTAGCGGCACCGGGGAGCTGTTTTTT